This is a list of T cell receptor beta chains from one sample in a study of cytomegalovirus exposure and HLA in healthy donors. TCRdb keeps only in-frame clones here, not all; method: immunoSEQ multiplex PCR. The table lists fewer than 100,000 clones, roughly three quarters of them singletons. The sequencing sample was made of PBMCs. The receptor set was obtained from a woman aged 60 to 75 in good health and CMV-seronegative. The CDR3 runs from the conserved cysteine through the conserved F or W. A row's size may be missing; if present it is once, few, many or a size class.

v_gene,abundance,len,CDR3aa
TRBV28,NA,16,CASSAPSGRSPYEQYF
TRBV5-1,NA,13,CASSYTENYGYTF
TRBV2,NA,16,CASNGQGSFTSYEQYF
TRBV5-6,NA,15,CASSPTGASGNTIYF
TRBV5-1,NA,16,CASSFGTSGIQETQYF
TRBV7-9,NA,13,CASSPTEEETQYF
TRBV6-4,NA,13,CASRTSGTDTQYF
TRBV7-2,NA,15,CASSLAVTGTYEQYF
TRBV14,NA,16,CASSQDAGTGANVLTF
TRBV10-3,NA,13,CATRPRVNYGYTF
TRBV15,NA,15,CATSRDRSGAGIQYF
TRBV6-5,NA,15,CASSYSYRAFYEQYF
TRBV6-5,NA,15,CASSYSPTGNTEAFF
TRBV11-2,few,14,CASSLEGQGGGYTF
TRBV28,NA,15,CASSPRVSLNYGYTF
TRBV21-1,NA,16,CASSLDRGRGNQPQHF
TRBV9,NA,16,CASSVALASSGNTIYF